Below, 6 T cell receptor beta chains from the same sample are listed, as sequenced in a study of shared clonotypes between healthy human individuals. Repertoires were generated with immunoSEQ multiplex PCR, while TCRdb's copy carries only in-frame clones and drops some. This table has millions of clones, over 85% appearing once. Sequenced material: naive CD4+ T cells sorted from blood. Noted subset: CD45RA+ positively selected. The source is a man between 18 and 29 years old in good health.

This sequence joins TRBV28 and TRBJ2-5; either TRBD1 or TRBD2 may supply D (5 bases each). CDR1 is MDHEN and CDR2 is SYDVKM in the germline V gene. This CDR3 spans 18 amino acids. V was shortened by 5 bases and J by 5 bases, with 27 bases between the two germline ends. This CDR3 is CASSLKVPGPPREETQYF. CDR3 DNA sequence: TGTGCCAGCAGTCTAAAGGTACCGGGACCCCCCCGCGAGGAGACCCAGTACTTC. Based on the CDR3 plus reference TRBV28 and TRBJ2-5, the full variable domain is DVKVTQSSRYLVKRTGEKVFLECVQDMDHENMFWYRQDPGLGLRLIYFSYDVKMKEKGDIPEGYSVSREKKERFSLILESASTNQTSMYLCASSLKVPGPPREETQYFGPGTRLLVL.

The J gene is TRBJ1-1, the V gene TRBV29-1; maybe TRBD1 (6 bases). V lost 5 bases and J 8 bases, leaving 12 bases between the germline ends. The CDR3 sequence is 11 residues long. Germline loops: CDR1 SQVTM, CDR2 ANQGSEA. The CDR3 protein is CSVYTGTEAFF. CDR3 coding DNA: TGCAGCGTTTATACCGGGACAGAAGCTTTCTTT. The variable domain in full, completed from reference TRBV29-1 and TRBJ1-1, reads SAVISQKPSRDICQRGTSLTIQCQVDSQVTMMFWYRQQPGQSLTLIATANQGSEATYESGFVIDKFPISRPNLTFSTLTVSNMSPEDSSIYLCSVYTGTEAFFGQGTRLTVV.

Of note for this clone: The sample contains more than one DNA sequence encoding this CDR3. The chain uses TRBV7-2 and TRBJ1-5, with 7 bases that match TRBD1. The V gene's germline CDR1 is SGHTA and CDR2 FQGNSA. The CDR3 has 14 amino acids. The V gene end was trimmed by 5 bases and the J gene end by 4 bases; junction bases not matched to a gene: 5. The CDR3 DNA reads TGTGCCAGCAGCCCAGGGGGTTGGAATCAGCCCCAGCATTTT. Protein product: CASSPGGWNQPQHF.

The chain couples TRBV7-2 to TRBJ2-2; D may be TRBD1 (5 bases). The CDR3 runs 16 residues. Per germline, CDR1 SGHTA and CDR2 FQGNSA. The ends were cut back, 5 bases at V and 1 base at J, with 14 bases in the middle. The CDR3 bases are TGTGCCAGCAGCAAACAGGAGCTGATGAACACCGGGGAGCTGTTTTTT. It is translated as CASSKQELMNTGELFF.

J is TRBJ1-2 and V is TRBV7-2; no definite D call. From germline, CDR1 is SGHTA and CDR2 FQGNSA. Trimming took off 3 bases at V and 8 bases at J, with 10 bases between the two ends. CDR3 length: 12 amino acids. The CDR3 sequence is CASSFFDSGYTF. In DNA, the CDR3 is TGTGCCAGCAGCTTTTTCGATAGCGGCTACACCTTC.

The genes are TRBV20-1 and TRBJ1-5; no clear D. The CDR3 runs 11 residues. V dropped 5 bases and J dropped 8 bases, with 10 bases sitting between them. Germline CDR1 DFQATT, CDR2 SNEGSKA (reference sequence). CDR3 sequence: CSASRGEPQHF. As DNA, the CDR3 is TGCAGTGCTTCCCGGGGTGAGCCCCAGCATTTT.